This T cell receptor (beta chain) is from a study of metastatic and nonmetastatic thyroid tumors. Study at large: Repertoire comparisons spanned blood and tumor or nodule tissue from malignant and benign thyroid patients. Study results and limitations: According to reports, the diversity of TCR beta was significantly higher in malignant thyroid tumors than in benign nodules, and this held in both blood and tumor samples.

Each patient went into thyroid surgery without having received any treatment. This clone is labeled as medium-sized (0.01 to 0.1%). The antigen is unknown. The CDR3 extends over 15 amino acids. Trimming at V came to 6 bases and at J to 3 bases, leaving 7 bases not matched to a gene. Germline loops: CDR1 MNHNS, CDR2 SASEGT. TCRdb reprocessed the PCR reads via MiXCR. The sample contains under 30,000 clones, around 14% of which appear only once. The receptor was derived from a female donor with papillary thyroid cancer or a benign thyroid nodule (not recorded which). Some clones in this sample may be carry-over from other donors' samples. The chain employs TRBV6-1 and TRBJ2-7; 11 positions agree with TRBD1. Sequencing input: blood. Written as DNA, the CDR3 is TGTGCCAGCAGCTCAGGGACAGGGGGTAGCTACGAGCAGTACTTC. Its translation: CASSSGTGGSYEQYF.